These 17 T cell receptor beta chains were sequenced from one sample in a study of glioma-infiltrating T cells. TCR alpha and beta CDR3 regions were amplified from RNA using iRepertoire nested multiplex PCR. TCRdb re-analysed the multiplex PCR reads in MiXCR, keeping a single row per CDR3 protein. The repertoire consists of a few hundred thousand distinct CDR3 sequences, with roughly 41% occurring once and the leading ten covering approximately 12%. Material for sequencing was glioma tissue, nonneoplastic brain tissue, or PBMCs (not recorded which). The receptors come from a human donor with low-grade glioma or glioblastoma, undergoing nonglioma brain surgery, or in good health (not recorded which).

This clonotype was counted between two and nine times. The gene calls are TRBV2 and TRBJ1-6, with 9 bases matching TRBD1. The CDR3 runs 14 residues. The ends lost 6 bases at V and 8 bases at J; junction bases unmatched: 5. CDR1 is SNHLY and CDR2 is FYNNEI in the germline V gene. CDR3 sequence reads: CASRADRGDSPLHF. The CDR3 DNA reads TGTGCCAGCAGGGCGGACAGGGGAGATTCACCCCTCCACTTT.

V gene TRBV4-1 combines with J gene TRBJ2-7, with D maybe TRBD2 (6 bases). The CDR3 consists of 15 residues. The V and J ends lost 1 base and 5 bases respectively, with 15 bases between them. Germline assignment: CDR1 MGHRA and CDR2 YSYEKL. CDR3 nucleotides: TGCGCCAGCAGCCAAGTTGACGGGAGTCGGGACGAGCAGTACTTC. Protein: CASSQVDGSRDEQYF.

This clonotype was counted between two and nine times. The rearrangement joins TRBV12-3 or TRBV12-4 to TRBJ2-7; D is perhaps TRBD1 or TRBD2 (5 bases each). V shed 5 bases and J shed 10 bases, with 15 bases lying between them. The CDR3 consists of 12 residues. DNA for the CDR3: TGTGCCAGCAGTCCTGGGACCAGGCGTCAGTACTTC. As protein: CASSPGTRRQYF.

This clonotype appeared many times. The rearrangement links TRBV6-1 to TRBJ2-1; D is possibly TRBD1 or TRBD2 (5 bases each). This CDR3 contains 16 residues. Germline loops: CDR1 MNHNS, CDR2 SASEGT. Trimming took off 2 bases at V and 2 bases at J, with 13 bases between the two ends. This CDR3 is CASSETPGTTYNEQFF. The CDR3 DNA follows: TGTGCCAGCAGTGAAACCCCCGGGACCACCTACAATGAGCAGTTCTTC.

The chain is built from TRBV4-2 and TRBJ2-7, with TRBD2 matching 11 bases. CDR3 size: 16 residues. CDR1 and CDR2 (germline): LGHNA, YNFKEQ. Trimming removed 4 bases from V and 1 base from J; junction bases left unmatched: 6. The CDR3 sequence: CASSRKTSGASYEQYF. CDR3 sequence (DNA): TGTGCCAGCAGCCGCAAGACTAGCGGGGCTTCCTACGAGCAGTACTTC.

The chain couples TRBV19 to TRBJ1-1; the D gene is possibly TRBD1 (6 bases). The length of the CDR3 is 14 residues. The germline gives CDR1 LNHDA, CDR2 SQIVND (reference sequence). Trimming cost V 7 bases and J 0 bases, with 12 bases left between them. CDR3 in amino acids: CASTMDRMNTEAFF. CDR3 nucleotide sequence: TGTGCCAGTACTATGGACAGAATGAACACTGAAGCTTTCTTT.

This clonotype was observed many times. The V gene is TRBV7-8, the J gene TRBJ2-7; D remains ambiguous. In germline, CDR1 is SGHVS, CDR2 FQNEAQ. The CDR3 contains 12 residues. The ends were cut back, 5 bases at V and 0 bases at J, with 5 bases in the middle. CDR3 bases: TGTGCCAGCAGCCCACACTCCTACGAGCAGTACTTC. It encodes CASSPHSYEQYF.

This chain links TRBV19 with TRBJ2-1; 12 bases line up with TRBD2. V was clipped by 10 bases and J by 6 bases; unmatched bases: 10. Germline V gene sequence: CDR1 LNHDA, CDR2 SQIVND (reference sequence). CDR3 length: 15 amino acids. The CDR3 reads CATVLAGGGSNEQFF. The DNA for the CDR3 is TGTGCCACTGTTCTAGCGGGGGGGGGGTCCAATGAGCAGTTCTTC.

The gene calls are TRBV4-1 and TRBJ2-3; TRBD1 matches at 8 bases. Germline CDR1 is MGHRA and CDR2 is YSYEKL. J lost 4 bases, V lost 3 bases, and 3 bases had no gene match. The CDR3 is made up of 14 amino acids. The CDR3 sequence is CASSHPGGADTQYF. The CDR3 DNA is TGCGCCAGCAGCCACCCAGGGGGCGCAGATACGCAGTATTTT.

CDR3 sequence: CASSLGNLGNIQYF. DNA of the CDR3: TGCGCCAGCAGCTTGGGCAATCTGGGAAACATTCAGTACTTC. The V call is TRBV5-1, the J call TRBJ2-4; D remains unclear. In germline, CDR1 is SGHRS, CDR2 YFSETQ. The germline V and J ends were trimmed by 0 bases and 6 bases, with 10 bases remaining between them. This CDR3 has 14 residues. The variable domain in full, completed from reference TRBV5-1 and TRBJ2-4, reads KAGVTQTPRYLIKTRGQQVTLSCSPISGHRSVSWYQQTPGQGLQFLFEYFSETQRNKGNFPGRFSGRQFSNSRSEMNVSTLELGDSALYLCASSLGNLGNIQYFGAGTRLSVL.

This clonotype came up a few times. The chain has TRBV28 and TRBJ1-2; 7 nucleotides line up with TRBD1. Germline V gene sequence: CDR1 MDHEN, CDR2 SYDVKM. V shed 6 bases and J 7 bases; nucleotides not matched to a gene: 14. This CDR3 has 15 amino acids. CDR3 bases: TGTGCCAGCAGCCGGTCCGACAGGGTATTAAGTGGCTACACCTTC. Translated, it gives CASSRSDRVLSGYTF.

DNA for the CDR3: TGTGCCAGCAGCTTAGTCCTGGGTGCCTACAATGAGCAGTTCTTC. Its translation: CASSLVLGAYNEQFF. The chain combines TRBV7-8 with TRBJ2-1; D is unresolved. This CDR3 contains 15 residues. The germline V and J ends were trimmed by 1 base and 2 bases, with 9 bases remaining between them. The germline gives CDR1 SGHVS, CDR2 FQNEAQ.

This chain joins TRBV12-3 or TRBV12-4 and TRBJ2-1; 7 positions agree with TRBD2. V lost 1 base and J lost 4; bases outside the gene matches: 10. This CDR3 contains 17 residues. The CDR3 DNA reads as TGTGCCAGCAGTTTAGGGTTAGTGTGGGGGGGGTACAATGAGCAGTTCTTC. Translation: CASSLGLVWGGYNEQFF.

Only one count was recorded for this clonotype. The chain uses TRBV7-9 and TRBJ2-7, with 14 positions matching TRBD2. J gave up 5 bases and V 0 bases, and 12 bases lay outside the gene matches. The CDR3 is made up of 19 amino acids. Germline CDR1 and CDR2: SEHNR and FQNEAQ (reference sequence). As DNA, the CDR3 is TGTGCCAGCAGCTTAGCGTTCAAGGGACTAGCGGGAGAGGAGGACGAGCAGTACTTC. Translation gives CASSLAFKGLAGEEDEQYF. Full variable domain (missing parts from reference TRBV7-9 and TRBJ2-7): DTGVSQNPRHKITKRGQNVTFRCDPISEHNRLYWYRQTLGQGPEFLTYFQNEAQLEKSRLLSDRFSAERPKGSFSTLEIQRTEQGDSAMYLCASSLAFKGLAGEEDEQYFGPGTRLTVT.

This clonotype was counted only a few times. The chain combines TRBV7-9 with TRBJ1-2; maybe TRBD1 (6 bases). The CDR3 runs 13 residues. CDR1 is SEHNR, CDR2 FQNEAQ, per germline (reference sequence). The ends were cut back, 5 bases at V and 4 bases at J, with 11 bases in the middle. The CDR3 nucleotides read TGTGCCAGCAGCCCGGGACATGTCTATGGCTACACCTTC. It translates to CASSPGHVYGYTF.

In this sample, this clonotype turned up a few times. V is TRBV4-1 and J is TRBJ1-1; D gene unclear. Trimming shortened V by 1 base and J by 10 bases, and 13 bases separated the two germline ends. Per germline, CDR1 MGHRA and CDR2 YSYEKL. The length of the CDR3 is 13 residues. The CDR3 region has the DNA TGCGCCAGCAGCCAAGGGGGTGGCCTGGGAGCTTTCTTT. Residues: CASSQGGGLGAFF.

This rearrangement joins TRBV11-2 to TRBJ2-1; 9 bases line up with TRBD2. After removal of 2 bases from V and 8 bases from J, the junction contained 10 bases not matched to a gene. The CDR3 is made up of 16 amino acids. CDR1 is SGHAT, CDR2 FQNNGV, per germline. The DNA for the CDR3 is TGTGCCAGCAGCTTAAAGATCGCGCGGGAGGGCGATGAGCAGTTCTTC. It codes for CASSLKIAREGDEQFF.